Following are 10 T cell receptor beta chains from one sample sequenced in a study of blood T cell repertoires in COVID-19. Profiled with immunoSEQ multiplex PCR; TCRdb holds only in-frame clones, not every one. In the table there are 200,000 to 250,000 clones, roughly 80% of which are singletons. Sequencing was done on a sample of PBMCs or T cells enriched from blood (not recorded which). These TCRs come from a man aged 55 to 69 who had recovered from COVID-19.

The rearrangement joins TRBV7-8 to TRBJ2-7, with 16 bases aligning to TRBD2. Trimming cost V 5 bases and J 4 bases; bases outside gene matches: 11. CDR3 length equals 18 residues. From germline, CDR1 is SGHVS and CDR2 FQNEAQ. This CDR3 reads CASSPGTSGGVPNYEQYF. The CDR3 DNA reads TGTGCCAGCAGCCCCGGGACTAGCGGGGGGGTTCCGAATTACGAGCAGTACTTC.

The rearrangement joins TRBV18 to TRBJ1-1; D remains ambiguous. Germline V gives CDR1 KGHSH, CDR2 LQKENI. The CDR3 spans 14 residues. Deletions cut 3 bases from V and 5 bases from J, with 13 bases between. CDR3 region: CASSPPMGGTEAFF. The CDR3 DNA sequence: TGTGCCAGCTCACCCCCGATGGGAGGAACTGAAGCTTTCTTT.

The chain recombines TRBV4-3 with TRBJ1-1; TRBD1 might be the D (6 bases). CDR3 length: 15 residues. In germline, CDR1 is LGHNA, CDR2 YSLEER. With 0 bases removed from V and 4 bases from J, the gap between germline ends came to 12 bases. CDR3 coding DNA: TGCGCCAGCAGCCAAGAGGGCCTGGGGGCCACTGAAGCTTTCTTT. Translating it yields CASSQEGLGATEAFF.

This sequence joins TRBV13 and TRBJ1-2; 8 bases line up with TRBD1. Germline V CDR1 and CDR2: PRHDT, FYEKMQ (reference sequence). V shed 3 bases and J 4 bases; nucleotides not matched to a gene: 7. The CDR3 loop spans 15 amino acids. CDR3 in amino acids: CASSFSDRDFYGYTF. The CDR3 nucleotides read TGTGCCAGCAGCTTCTCGGACAGGGACTTCTATGGCTACACCTTC.

CDR3 protein: CASSIVLAGMGGELFF. DNA for the CDR3: TGTGCCAGTAGTATAGTCCTAGCGGGGATGGGCGGGGAGCTGTTTTTT. The chain couples TRBV19 to TRBJ2-2; 9 bases are a match to TRBD2. Per germline, CDR1 LNHDA and CDR2 SQIVND (reference sequence). The length of the CDR3 is 16 residues. Unmatched junction bases numbered 7, after V lost 1 base and J lost 7 bases.

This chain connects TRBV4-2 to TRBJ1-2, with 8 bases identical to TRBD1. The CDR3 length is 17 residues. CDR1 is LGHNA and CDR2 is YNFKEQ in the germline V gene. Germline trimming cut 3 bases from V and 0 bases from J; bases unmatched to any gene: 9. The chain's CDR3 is CASSHPITGGANYGYTF. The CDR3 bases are TGTGCCAGCAGCCATCCTATTACAGGGGGAGCTAACTATGGCTACACCTTC.

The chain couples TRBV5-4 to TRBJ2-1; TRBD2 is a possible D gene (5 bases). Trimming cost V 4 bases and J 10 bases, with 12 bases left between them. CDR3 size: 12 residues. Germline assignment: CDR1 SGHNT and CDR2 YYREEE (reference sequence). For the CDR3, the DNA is TGTGCCAGCAGCACTGATCGGGGAGAGCAGTTCTTC. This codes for CASSTDRGEQFF.

The CDR3 protein is CASIDPGQGYNEQFF. The CDR3, as DNA: TGTGCCAGCATCGATCCGGGACAGGGGTACAATGAGCAGTTCTTC. The rearrangement links TRBV11-2 to TRBJ2-1; TRBD1 matches at 10 bases. CDR3 length: 15 amino acids. The V gene's germline CDR1 is SGHAT and CDR2 FQNNGV. With V trimmed by 7 bases and J by 4 bases, 7 bases remained unmatched.

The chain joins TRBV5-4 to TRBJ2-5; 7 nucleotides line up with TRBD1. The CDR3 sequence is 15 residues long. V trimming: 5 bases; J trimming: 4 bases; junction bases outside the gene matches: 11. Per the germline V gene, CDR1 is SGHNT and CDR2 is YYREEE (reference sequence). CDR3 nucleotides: TGTGCCAGCAGTTTGACCACAGGGGTAGGAGAGACCCAGTACTTC. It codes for CASSLTTGVGETQYF.

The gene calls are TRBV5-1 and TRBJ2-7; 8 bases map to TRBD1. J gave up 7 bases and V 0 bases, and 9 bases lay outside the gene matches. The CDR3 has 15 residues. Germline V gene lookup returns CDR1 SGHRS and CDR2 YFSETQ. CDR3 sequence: CASSLEGDRGREQYF. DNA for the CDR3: TGCGCCAGCAGCTTGGAGGGTGACAGGGGCCGGGAGCAGTACTTC.